The 32 T cell receptor beta chains below come from one sample, sequenced in a study of cytomegalovirus exposure and HLA in healthy donors. Amplification used 60 Vbeta primers and 13 Jbeta primers. TCRdb keeps only in-frame clones here, not all; method: immunoSEQ multiplex PCR. The repertoire has fewer than 150,000 clones, 60% to 85% of them found once; the top ten carry less than 3.5%. Sequenced material: PBMCs. The receptors shown here come from a male donor in good health and CMV-seronegative.

The chain employs TRBV7-3 and TRBJ2-1; TRBD1 matches 7 bases. The CDR3 has 14 amino acids. The ends lost 3 bases at V and 4 bases at J; junction bases unmatched: 3. Germline V lookup: CDR1 SGHTA, CDR2 FQGTGA. CDR3 nucleotides: TGTGCCAGCAGCTTGAGGGACAGTTACAATGAGCAGTTCTTC. Protein: CASSLRDSYNEQFF.

The chain joins TRBV30 to TRBJ1-4; the match to TRBD1 covers 8 bases. In germline, CDR1 is GTSNPN, CDR2 SVGIG (reference sequence). This CDR3 has 17 residues. The V segment lost 2 bases and the J segment 4 bases; nucleotides outside the gene matches: 12. In DNA, the CDR3 is TGTGCCTGGAGTTTACGGGCAGGGGGCTTTGATAATGAAAAACTGTTTTTT. Translating it yields CAWSLRAGGFDNEKLFF.

The chain carries TRBV10-3 and TRBJ1-5; TRBD1 matches 7 bases. CDR3 length: 15 residues. Germline V gives CDR1 ENHRY, CDR2 SYGVKD. Trimming cost V 2 bases and J 6 bases; bases outside gene matches: 7. The CDR3 nucleotides read TGTGCCATCAGTGAGCAGAGGGGGCGTAGTCAGCCCCAGCATTTT. Its translation: CAISEQRGRSQPQHF.

The chain employs TRBV4-1 and TRBJ1-1; 8 bases fit TRBD1. The CDR3 length is 15 residues. In germline, CDR1 is MGHRA, CDR2 YSYEKL. J gave up 2 bases and V 2 bases, and 4 bases lay outside the gene matches. The DNA of the CDR3 is TGCGCCAGCAGCCAATGGCAGGGGGCTAACACTGAAGCTTTCTTT. Protein product: CASSQWQGANTEAFF.

V usage is TRBV9 and J usage is TRBJ2-1, with TRBD2 as a possible D gene (6 bases). Between the trimmed V and J ends, which lost 3 bases and 2 bases, there was a span of 12 bases. The CDR3 spans 15 residues. CDR1 is SGDLS and CDR2 is YYNGEE in the germline V gene. Written as DNA, the CDR3 is TGTGCCAGCAGCGCCGATCTAGCGACCTACAATGAGCAGTTCTTC. Its protein is CASSADLATYNEQFF.

The chain employs TRBV6-6 and TRBJ2-7, with TRBD1 matching 7 bases. The CDR3 sequence is 14 residues long. V gave up 8 bases and J gave up 4 bases; unmatched junction bases: 11. Germline V lookup: CDR1 MNHNY, CDR2 SVGAGI (reference sequence). The CDR3 nucleotides are TGTGCCAGCTCCGCCTCACAGGGGATGTACGAGCAGTACTTC. Its translation: CASSASQGMYEQYF.

The V call is TRBV30, the J call TRBJ1-4; 7 bases match TRBD1. Germline CDR1 and CDR2: GTSNPN and SVGIG (reference sequence). This CDR3 has 16 amino acids. After removal of 2 bases from V and 7 bases from J, the junction contained 13 bases not matched to a gene. CDR3 nucleotides: TGTGCCTGGAGTTTTAGGGGGCAAGCGGTTGGTGAAAAACTGTTTTTT. Its translation: CAWSFRGQAVGEKLFF.

The chain is built from TRBV5-4 and TRBJ2-1; D may be TRBD1 (6 bases). V lost 2 bases to trimming and J lost 7 bases, with 13 bases between them. This CDR3 is 14 amino acids long. In germline, CDR1 is SGHNT, CDR2 YYREEE (reference sequence). The DNA for the CDR3 is TGTGCCAGCAGCTTTAGAGGGGGAGATAATGAGCAGTTCTTC. Encoded protein: CASSFRGGDNEQFF.

V gene TRBV23-1 combines with J gene TRBJ1-4; perhaps TRBD1 as D (5 bases). TRBV23-1 falls under the ORF class, with uncertain function. Trimming took 0 bases from V and 7 from J, leaving 12 bases between them. The CDR3 length is 15 residues. CDR3 DNA sequence: TGCGCCAGCAGTCAATCGACCCGAAGGGGTGAAAAACTGTTTTTT. Translated: CASSQSTRRGEKLFF.

V and J are TRBV4-2 and TRBJ1-1; D is perhaps TRBD1 (6 bases). CDR3 length: 15 residues. The germline CDR1 and CDR2 sequences are LGHNA and YNFKEQ. Trimming pared 2 bases from V and 1 base from J, leaving 11 bases between. The CDR3: CASSQPPGQNTEAFF. CDR3 DNA: TGTGCCAGCAGCCAACCTCCGGGACAGAACACTGAAGCTTTCTTT.

This chain uses TRBV5-4 with TRBJ2-5; D not certain. The CDR3 runs 13 residues. The germline gives CDR1 SGHNT, CDR2 YYREEE (reference sequence). Trimming took off 2 bases at V and 2 bases at J, with 7 bases between the two ends. The CDR3 nucleotides are TGTGCCAGCAGCTTTTTCCGGCAAGAGACCCAGTACTTC. Its translation is CASSFFRQETQYF.

This rearrangement joins TRBV27 to TRBJ1-1; D is possibly TRBD1 (6 bases). Deletions cut 5 bases from V and 5 bases from J, with 18 bases between. The CDR3 length is 15 residues. Germline loops: CDR1 MNHEY, CDR2 SMNVEV (reference sequence). The CDR3 loop is CASSPARQDYTEAFF. The DNA for the CDR3 is TGTGCCAGCAGTCCCGCCAGACAGGATTATACTGAAGCTTTCTTT.

This clone showed up just a few times. The chain carries TRBV6-5 and TRBJ2-1; the match to TRBD2 covers 11 bases. The CDR3 covers 15 residues. The V gene end was trimmed by 6 bases and the J gene end by 5 bases; junction bases not matched to a gene: 6. Germline-derived CDR1 and CDR2 are MNHEY and SVGAGI. CDR3 DNA sequence: TGTGCCAGCAGAACGGTAGCGGGAGGGAACAATGAGCAGTTCTTC. Encoded protein: CASRTVAGGNNEQFF.

V is TRBV7-9 and J is TRBJ2-3; 9 nucleotides line up with TRBD2. CDR1 is SEHNR and CDR2 is FQNEAQ in the germline V gene (reference sequence). Germline trimming cut 2 bases from V and 6 bases from J; bases unmatched to any gene: 6. The CDR3 covers 15 residues. The CDR3 here is CASSLLAGGPDTQYF. CDR3 sequence (DNA): TGTGCCAGCAGCTTATTGGCGGGGGGGCCGGATACGCAGTATTTT.

The V call is TRBV5-1, the J call TRBJ2-7; D may be TRBD2 (6 bases). Germline CDR1 is SGHRS and CDR2 is YFSETQ. V lost 4 bases and J lost 3, with 8 bases in between. This CDR3 has 12 amino acids. CDR3 amino acids: CASSAEGYEQYF. The CDR3, as DNA: TGCGCCAGCAGCGCGGAGGGCTACGAGCAGTACTTC.

The CDR3 nucleotides read TGCGCCAGCAGCTTGGGGAGTGAAGCTTTCTTT. Its translation is CASSLGSEAFF. The genes are TRBV5-1 and TRBJ1-1; D gene unclear. Germline V CDR1 and CDR2: SGHRS, YFSETQ. The CDR3 contains 11 residues. V lost 0 bases and J lost 7, with 4 bases in between.

This rearrangement joins TRBV19 to TRBJ1-2; D is uncertain. V gave up 3 bases and J gave up 4 bases, with 9 bases separating them. Germline V lookup: CDR1 LNHDA, CDR2 SQIVND (reference sequence). This CDR3 is built from 13 residues. The CDR3 protein is CASSIASPYGYTF. The CDR3 region has the DNA TGTGCCAGTAGTATTGCCAGTCCCTATGGCTACACCTTC.

V is TRBV5-6 and J is TRBJ1-5; D is unresolved. The CDR3 extends over 12 amino acids. Germline V gene lookup returns CDR1 SGHDT and CDR2 YYEEEE. V lost 4 bases and J 7 bases, leaving 9 bases between the germline ends. As DNA, the CDR3 is TGTGCCAGCAGCATAGCGGGACAGCCCCAGCATTTT. This codes for CASSIAGQPQHF.

The J gene is TRBJ2-7, the V gene TRBV4-1, with 12 bases identical to TRBD1. The CDR3 consists of 14 residues. CDR1 MGHRA and CDR2 YSYEKL come from the germline V gene. V trimming: 3 bases; J trimming: 10 bases; junction bases outside the gene matches: 7. This CDR3 is CASSHSGTGGPQYF. The DNA for the CDR3 is TGCGCCAGCAGCCACTCTGGGACAGGGGGCCCCCAGTACTTC.

The chain uses TRBV30 and TRBJ2-5, with TRBD1 identical over 7 bases. The V gene's germline CDR1 is GTSNPN and CDR2 SVGIG (reference sequence). Trimming cost V 1 base and J 1 base; bases outside gene matches: 9. The CDR3 loop spans 16 amino acids. The CDR3 reads CAWSGGSGGGQETQYF. As DNA, the CDR3 is TGTGCCTGGAGTGGTGGTTCAGGGGGTGGCCAAGAGACCCAGTACTTC.

There are a few counts of this clone. This sequence joins TRBV5-5 and TRBJ1-1, with TRBD1 matching 8 bases. V shed 1 base and J 2 bases; nucleotides not matched to a gene: 1. The CDR3 contains 14 residues. Germline CDR1 reads SGHKS; CDR2 reads YYEKEE (reference sequence). The CDR3 loop is CASSLQGANTEAFF. CDR3 in DNA: TGTGCCAGCAGCTTGCAGGGGGCAAACACTGAAGCTTTCTTT.

This clone was seen a handful of times. J is TRBJ2-5 and V is TRBV5-1; D not resolved. This CDR3 is 12 amino acids long. V gave up 0 bases and J gave up 5 bases, with 5 bases separating them. CDR1 SGHRS and CDR2 YFSETQ come from the germline V gene. Written as DNA, the CDR3 is TGCGCCAGCAGCTTGGACTTTGAGACCCAGTACTTC. Amino acids: CASSLDFETQYF.

The rearrangement uses TRBV9 and TRBJ2-3, with D tentatively TRBD1 (6 bases). From germline, CDR1 is SGDLS and CDR2 YYNGEE. This CDR3 has 15 amino acids. V gave up 0 bases and J gave up 0 bases, with 8 bases separating them. The CDR3 spells CASSVVGQSTDTQYF. CDR3 sequence (DNA): TGTGCCAGCAGCGTAGTAGGACAGAGCACAGATACGCAGTATTTT.

The chain links TRBV6-1 to TRBJ2-7; 9 bases are a match to TRBD1. The CDR3 has 16 residues. Germline V gene lookup returns CDR1 MNHNS and CDR2 SASEGT. V lost 1 base, J lost 7 bases, and 11 bases stayed unmatched. CDR3 residues: CASSEGVGTGFREQYF. CDR3 nucleotide sequence: TGTGCCAGCAGTGAAGGGGTAGGGACAGGGTTTAGGGAGCAGTACTTC.

The rearrangement joins TRBV11-2 to TRBJ1-3, with TRBD1 matching over 7 bases. Trimming cost V 1 base and J 0 bases; bases outside gene matches: 6. CDR1 is SGHAT, CDR2 FQNNGV, per germline. This CDR3 comprises 17 residues. The CDR3 loop reads CASSLGAGGLSGNTIYF. CDR3 nucleotide sequence: TGTGCCAGCAGCTTAGGGGCAGGGGGTCTCTCTGGAAACACCATATATTTT. Full variable domain (missing parts from reference TRBV11-2 and TRBJ1-3): EAGVAQSPRYKIIEKRQSVAFWCNPISGHATLYWYQQILGQGPKLLIQFQNNGVVDDSQLPKDRFSAERLKGVDSTLKIQPAKLEDSAVYLCASSLGAGGLSGNTIYFGEGSWLTVV.

The chain is built from TRBV7-8 and TRBJ2-1; D may be TRBD2 (6 bases). This CDR3 is 16 amino acids long. CDR1 and CDR2 from the germline V gene are SGHVS and FQNEAQ. Trimming stripped 3 bases from V and 0 bases from J, with 12 bases between. The CDR3 DNA sequence: TGTGCCAGCAGCTTGGGACTGAGGCTCTCCTACAATGAGCAGTTCTTC. This sequence encodes CASSLGLRLSYNEQFF. Drawing the rest from reference TRBV7-8 and TRBJ2-1, the complete variable domain is GAGVSQSPRYKVAKRGQDVALRCDPISGHVSLFWYQQALGQGPEFLTYFQNEAQLDKSGLPSDRFFAERPEGSVSTLKIQRTQQEDSAVYLCASSLGLRLSYNEQFFGPGTRLTVL.

CDR3 coding DNA: TGTGCCAGCAGCGTGCTACAGGGGCTGAACACTGAAGCTTTCTTT. This codes for CASSVLQGLNTEAFF. The chain couples TRBV7-8 to TRBJ1-1, with 7 bases that match TRBD1. Germline V gene sequence: CDR1 SGHVS, CDR2 FQNEAQ. V lost 5 bases, J lost 0 bases, and 6 bases stayed unmatched. The CDR3 is made up of 15 amino acids.

The sample holds a few counts of this clone. The V and J genes are TRBV9 and TRBJ1-2; D is unclear. CDR3 size: 15 residues. Germline V gene lookup returns CDR1 SGDLS and CDR2 YYNGEE. V was trimmed by 7 bases and J by 5 bases, leaving 21 bases between them. CDR3 sequence (DNA): TGTGCCAGCCACGACGGGGAGGTAGGAGGTTATGGCTACACCTTC. It specifies CASHDGEVGGYGYTF. The whole variable domain, remainder taken from reference TRBV9 and TRBJ1-2, is DSGVTQTPKHLITATGQRVTLRCSPRSGDLSVYWYQQSLDQGLQFLIQYYNGEERAKGNILERFSAQQFPDLHSELNLSSLELGDSALYFCASHDGEVGGYGYTFGSGTRLTVV.

The V and J genes are TRBV19 and TRBJ1-3; 8 bases map to TRBD1. Per germline, CDR1 LNHDA and CDR2 SQIVND (reference sequence). The V and J ends lost 7 bases and 4 bases, in that order; junction bases with no gene match: 6. The CDR3 spans 14 residues. This CDR3 is CASTLTGAGNTIYF. CDR3 nucleotide sequence: TGTGCCAGTACCCTGACAGGGGCCGGAAACACCATATATTTT.

The J gene is TRBJ1-6, the V gene TRBV19, with D possibly matching TRBD1 (6 bases). CDR1 LNHDA and CDR2 SQIVND come from the germline V gene (reference sequence). This CDR3 is 16 amino acids long. The V end lost 1 base, the J end lost 5 bases, and 12 bases lay between the germline ends. The CDR3 sequence: CASSIGGQLHNSPLHF. The CDR3 DNA follows: TGTGCCAGTAGTATAGGTGGACAGCTACATAATTCACCCCTCCACTTT. Complete variable domain (other parts from reference TRBV19 and TRBJ1-6): DGGITQSPKYLFRKEGQNVTLSCEQNLNHDAMYWYRQDPGQGLRLIYYSQIVNDFQKGDIAEGYSVSREKKESFPLTVTSAQKNPTAFYLCASSIGGQLHNSPLHFGNGTRLTVT.

This chain uses TRBV5-1 with TRBJ2-3; tentative D call: TRBD1 (5 bases). The CDR3 has 14 residues. V was cut by 5 bases and J by 2 bases, with 12 bases left in between. Germline V gives CDR1 SGHRS, CDR2 YFSETQ. CDR3 amino acids: CASSLQGSTDTQYF. For the CDR3, the DNA is TGCGCCAGCAGTCTGCAGGGATCCACAGATACGCAGTATTTT.

The chain employs TRBV30 and TRBJ2-5, with 12 bases fitting TRBD2. The CDR3 is made up of 14 amino acids. Unmatched junction bases numbered 4, after V lost 3 bases and J lost 5 bases. Germline CDR1 and CDR2: GTSNPN and SVGIG (reference sequence). The CDR3 region is CAWRGLAGGETQYF. As DNA, the CDR3 is TGTGCCTGGAGGGGGCTAGCGGGAGGGGAGACCCAGTACTTC. Full variable domain (remainder filled in from reference TRBV30 and TRBJ2-5): SQTIHQWPATLVQPVGSPLSLECTVEGTSNPNLYWYRQAAGRGLQLLFYSVGIGQISSEVPQNLSASRPQDRQFILSSKKLLLSDSGFYLCAWRGLAGGETQYFGPGTRLLVL.